This T cell receptor beta chain was obtained from a study of T cell responses to AZD1222 COVID-19 vaccine. Clones were sequenced by immunoSEQ multiplex PCR, and TCRdb holds only the in-frame ones, with some missing. The data hold about 140,000 clones, with 80% to 90% observed a single time. CDR1 and CDR2 (germline): LGHDT, YNNKEL (reference sequence). Trimming pared 3 bases from V and 4 bases from J, leaving 6 bases between. This CDR3 is 12 amino acids long. V usage is TRBV3-1 (or the pseudogene TRBV3-2) and J usage is TRBJ1-2; D not resolved. The specimen comprised peripheral blood, sampled on day 0 of AZD1222 vaccination. The source is an adult in good health. CDR3 nucleotides: TGTGCCAGCAGCCAGGGAACCTATGGCTACACCTTC. Translated: CASSQGTYGYTF.